Listed here is a single T cell receptor beta chain. There is no known antigen for this receptor. Nothing much larger sits one base from this clone, and base qualities are not available. The data originate from a study of T cell responses to AZD1222 COVID-19 vaccine (dated by TCRdb to 2020 to 2023). About the study as a whole: Because spike-specific TCR depth and breadth did not differ between the two schedules, AZD1222 recipients who got a second dose at roughly 4 weeks were pooled with those who got a second dose at roughly 12 weeks. TCR sequencing covered more than 230 trial participants: 207 given two doses of AZD1222 and 26 given two doses of MenACWY control vaccine. Trial participants were enrolled by age into subgroups of 18-55, 56-69 and 70-plus years, and about 150, 27 and 61 TCR-sequenced participants, respectively, were included in these subgroups. On the study overall, not on this receptor specifically: Participants were mostly white British and included more females than males, and it was suggested by the authors that clonal diversity may have been underestimated. The vaccine-associated CD4 TCRs covered the entire spike protein, and the dominant responses fell in regions 160-218 and 743-854. Nearly half of unique spike-specific TCRs reportedly recognized epitopes outside regions mutated in the B.1.351 and B.1.1.7 variants. A significant rise in spike-specific TCR breadth and depth was observed after two AZD1222 doses relative to day 0 and relative to MenACWY recipients. No day 14 peak-response samples were available, so repertoires were characterized only after the peak T cell response. The 56-69-year group was small, and its depth increase did not reach significance, likely because of low power. Only five to seven AZD1222 recipients were SARS-CoV-2 seropositive at baseline, limiting conclusions about previously exposed vaccinees.

From a lookup of the germline V gene, CDR1 and CDR2 are MNHEY and SVGAGI. The CDR3 runs 12 amino acids, cysteine and phenylalanine included. Kept here is only the CDR3 DNA, which spans 36 bases and is read in frame from base 1. Germline trimming: 8 bases from V, 8 bases from J; junction bases outside gene matches: 8. The CDR3 regions of human TCRbeta chains were analyzed by immunosequencing. The study's own analysis went as follows. TCRs in the repertoires were compared against a reference library of SARS-CoV-2-specific TCRs that had been generated with the MIRA antigen-specificity platform. Breadth was defined as the fraction of unique TCRs that were SARS-CoV-2-associated, and depth was defined as the fraction of total T cells that were SARS-CoV-2-associated. Using the MIRA data, every spike-specific TCR was mapped to the spike region that the TCR reacted to and assigned to either a CD4 or a CD8 class. Log10-transformed breadth and depth values were compared by one-way ANOVA with Sidak's multiple comparisons tests. The table was pulled from immuneACCESS by TCRdb, which kept in-frame rearrangements only. Such tables lose some clones; where checked, under half of the loss comes from unresolved V genes, and the rest has no known cause. V, J and clone size are taken as reported in that table, and D and trimming were inferred from the DNA itself. A total of about 100,000 clones appear in this sample, roughly 84% of them only once. The top ten constitute over 15% of the sample.

The time point label, as the study defines it: baseline before first vaccination. Vaccinee samples came from UK trials COV001 and COV002, including a single-blind randomized controlled phase 2/3 trial of AZD1222 (ChAdOx1 nCoV-19) in healthy adults. For TCRbeta chain sequencing, PBMC samples from trial participants were taken at day 0 and at day 28 after the second dose. The chain employs TRBV6-5 and TRBJ1-2; 7 nucleotides in the junction match TRBD1. The origin of this receptor is an adult in good health. The source was peripheral blood, collected on day 0 of AZD1222 vaccination. For the CDR3, the sequence is CASGEPGQGYTF. The DNA is as follows: TGTGCCAGCGGCGAGCCGGGACAGGGCTACACCTTC.